The 2 T cell receptor beta chains below come from one sample, sequenced in a study of shared T cell receptors in the human thymus. Clones were read by immunoSEQ multiplex PCR, and TCRdb kept only the in-frame ones, dropping some. Found here are 500,000 to 750,000 clones, roughly 90% of them singletons; the top ten hold about 0.01%. The same data also went into a second study, on human thymus T cells.

Material: thymocytes. The receptors were sampled from a boy under two years old with a congenital heart defect.

V is TRBV10-2 and J is TRBJ2-2, with a possible D match to TRBD2 (6 bases). The CDR3 loop spans 14 amino acids. Germline CDR1 is WSHSY and CDR2 is SAAADI. Trimming left V 6 bases short and J 1 base short, with 9 bases between. CDR3 amino acids: CASSPRENTGELFF. Written as DNA, the CDR3 is TGCGCCAGCAGCCCGCGGGAGAACACCGGGGAGCTGTTTTTT.

This chain links TRBV7-3 with TRBJ2-3; the D gene is possibly TRBD2 (6 bases). With 4 bases removed from V and 10 bases from J, the gap between germline ends came to 12 bases. The CDR3 loop spans 12 amino acids. Germline V gene data show CDR1 as SGHTA and CDR2 as FQGTGA. CDR3 sequence reads: CASSCPPGAQYF. The CDR3 DNA reads as TGTGCCAGCAGCTGTCCCCCGGGGGCGCAGTATTTT.